Listed here are 3 T cell receptor beta chains from one sample, sequenced in a study of cytomegalovirus exposure and HLA in healthy donors. In the PCR, 60 Vbeta and 13 Jbeta primers were used. Clones were sequenced by immunoSEQ multiplex PCR, and TCRdb holds only the in-frame ones, with some missing. The sample lists 65,000 to 90,000 clones; roughly 75% were seen once. The source material was PBMCs. Receptors originate from a man aged 60 to 75 in good health and CMV-seronegative.

On this clone: The same CDR3 also results from other DNA sequences found in this sample. This chain connects TRBV30 to TRBJ2-7; D is unresolved. This CDR3 has 11 residues. Germline CDR1 is GTSNPN and CDR2 is SVGIG (reference sequence). V shed 2 bases and J shed 3 bases, with 5 bases lying between them. In DNA, the CDR3 is TGTGCCTGGAGTTCCGGCTACGAGCAGTACTTC. Amino acid sequence: CAWSSGYEQYF.

The chain joins TRBV9 to TRBJ2-1; 10 bases align to TRBD2. Germline lookup yields CDR1 SGDLS and CDR2 YYNGEE. The V and J ends lost 3 bases and 2 bases, in that order; junction bases with no gene match: 5. CDR3 length equals 16 residues. This CDR3 is CASSAPSGGTYNEQFF. Written as DNA, the CDR3 is TGTGCCAGCAGCGCCCCTAGCGGGGGTACCTACAATGAGCAGTTCTTC.

DNA of the CDR3: TGTGCCAGTAGTATTTCGCTAGCGGGGGTCTACGAGCAGTACTTC. Translation gives CASSISLAGVYEQYF. The chain uses TRBV19 and TRBJ2-7, with 10 bases lining up with TRBD2. The CDR3 loop spans 15 amino acids. After removal of 3 bases from V and 3 bases from J, the junction contained 5 bases not matched to a gene. CDR1 LNHDA and CDR2 SQIVND come from the germline V gene (reference sequence).